This T cell receptor (beta chain) comes out of a study of T cell responses to AZD1222 COVID-19 vaccine. With respect to this clone: Its target is not known.

The ends lost 5 bases at V and 5 bases at J; junction bases unmatched: 10. CDR3 length: 17 residues. The V gene's germline CDR1 is LNHDA and CDR2 SQIVND (reference sequence). Study outcomes and limitations: CD4 TCRs linked to vaccination spanned spike, dominating at 160-218 and 743-854. Seropositive at baseline were only a handful of AZD1222 recipients. Vaccination with two AZD1222 doses was followed by a rise in Spike-specific TCR breadth and depth.

Generated by immunoSEQ multiplex PCR, the TCRdb table keeps only in-frame clones and is missing some. The table records fewer than 110,000 clones, around 87% of them present only once. The sequence came from an adult who received the AZD1222 COVID-19 vaccine. This chain links TRBV19 with TRBJ2-3, with 13 bases identical to TRBD2. This specimen was peripheral blood, taken 28 days after the second AZD1222 dose. The CDR3 bases are TGTGCCAGTAGTCCCCCACTAGCGGGGGGGCCGAAAGATACGCAGTATTTT. Its translation is CASSPPLAGGPKDTQYF.